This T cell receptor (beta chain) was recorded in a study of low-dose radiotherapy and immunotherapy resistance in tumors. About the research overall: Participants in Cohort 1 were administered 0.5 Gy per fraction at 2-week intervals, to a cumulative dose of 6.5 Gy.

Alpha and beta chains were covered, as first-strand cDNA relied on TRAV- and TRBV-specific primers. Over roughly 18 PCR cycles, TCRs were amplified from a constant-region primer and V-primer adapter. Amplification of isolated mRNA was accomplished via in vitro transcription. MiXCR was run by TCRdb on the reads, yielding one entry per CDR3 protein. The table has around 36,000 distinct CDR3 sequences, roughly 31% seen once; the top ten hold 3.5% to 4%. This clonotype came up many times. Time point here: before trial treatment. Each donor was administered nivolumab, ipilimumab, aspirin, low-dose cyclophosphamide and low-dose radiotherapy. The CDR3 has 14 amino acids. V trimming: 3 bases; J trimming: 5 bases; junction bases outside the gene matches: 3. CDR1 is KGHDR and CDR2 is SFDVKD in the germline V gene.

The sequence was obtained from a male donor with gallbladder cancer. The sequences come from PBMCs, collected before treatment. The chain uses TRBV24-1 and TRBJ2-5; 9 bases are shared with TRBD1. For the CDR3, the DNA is TGTGCCACCAGTGATGGGACAGGGAGTGAGACCCAGTACTTC. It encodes CATSDGTGSETQYF.